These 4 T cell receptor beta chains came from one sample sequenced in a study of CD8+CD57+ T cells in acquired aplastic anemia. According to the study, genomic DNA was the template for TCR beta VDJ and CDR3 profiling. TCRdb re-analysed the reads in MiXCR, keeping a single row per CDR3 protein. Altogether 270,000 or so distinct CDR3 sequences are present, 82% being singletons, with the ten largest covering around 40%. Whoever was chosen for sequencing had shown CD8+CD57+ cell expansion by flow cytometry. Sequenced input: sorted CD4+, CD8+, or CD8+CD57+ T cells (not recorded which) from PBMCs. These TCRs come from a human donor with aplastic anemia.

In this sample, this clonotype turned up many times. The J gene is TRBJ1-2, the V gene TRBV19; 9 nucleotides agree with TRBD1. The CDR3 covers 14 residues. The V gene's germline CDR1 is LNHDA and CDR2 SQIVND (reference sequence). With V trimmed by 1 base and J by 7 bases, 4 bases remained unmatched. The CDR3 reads CASSIGTGESGYTF. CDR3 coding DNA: TGTGCCAGTAGTATAGGGACAGGGGAATCTGGCTACACCTTC.

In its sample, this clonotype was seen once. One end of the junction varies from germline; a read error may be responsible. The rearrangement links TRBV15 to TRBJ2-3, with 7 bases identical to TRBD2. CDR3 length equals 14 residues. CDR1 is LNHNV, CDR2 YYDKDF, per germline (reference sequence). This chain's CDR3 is CASSCPGGPDAQYF. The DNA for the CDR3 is TGTGCCAGCAGCTGCCCGGGAGGTCCCGATGCGCAGTATTTT.

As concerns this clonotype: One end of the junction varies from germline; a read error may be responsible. The CDR3 sequence is CASSLARGRDTHF. CDR3 sequence (DNA): TGTGCCAGCAGCTTAGCGCGAGGTCGCGATACGCACTTT. J is TRBJ1-2 and V is TRBV7-8, with D unresolved. CDR1 is SGHVS, CDR2 FQNEAQ, per germline. CDR3 length equals 13 residues. Combining the CDR3 with reference TRBV7-8 and TRBJ1-2 gives the whole variable domain GAGVSQSPRYKVAKRGQDVALRCDPISGHVSLFWYQQALGQGPEFLTYFQNEAQLDKSGLPSDRFFAERPEGSVSTLKIQRTQQEDSAVYLCASSLARGRDTHFGSGTRLTVV.

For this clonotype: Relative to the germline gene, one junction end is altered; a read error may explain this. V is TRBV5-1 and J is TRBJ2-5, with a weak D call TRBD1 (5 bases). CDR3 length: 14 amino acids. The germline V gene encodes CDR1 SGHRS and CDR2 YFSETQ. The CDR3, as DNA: TGCGCCAGCAGCAGGGGCTACAGCCAACAGACCCAGTACTTC. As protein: CASSRGYSQQTQYF.